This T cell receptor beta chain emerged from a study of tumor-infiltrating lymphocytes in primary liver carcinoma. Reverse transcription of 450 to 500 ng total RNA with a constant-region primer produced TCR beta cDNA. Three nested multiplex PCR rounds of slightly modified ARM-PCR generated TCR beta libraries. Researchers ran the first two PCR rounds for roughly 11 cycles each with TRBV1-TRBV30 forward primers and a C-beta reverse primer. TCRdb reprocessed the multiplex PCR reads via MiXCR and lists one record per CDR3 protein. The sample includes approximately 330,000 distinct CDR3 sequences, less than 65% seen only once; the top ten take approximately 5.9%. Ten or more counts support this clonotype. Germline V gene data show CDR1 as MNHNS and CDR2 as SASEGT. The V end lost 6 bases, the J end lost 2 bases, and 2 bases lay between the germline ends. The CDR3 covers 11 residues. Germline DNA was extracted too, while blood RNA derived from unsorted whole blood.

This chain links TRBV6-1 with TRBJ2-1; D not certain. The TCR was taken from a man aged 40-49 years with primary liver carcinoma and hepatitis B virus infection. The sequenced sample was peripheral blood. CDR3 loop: CASSPYNEQFF. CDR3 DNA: TGTGCCAGCAGCCCCTACAATGAGCAGTTCTTC.